Listed here is a single TCR beta chain. Antigen: not known. The assay was immunoSEQ multiplex PCR, and TCRdb's table has in-frame clones only and misses some. The table lists 90,000 or so clones, under 95% of them singletons, with about 1.5% in the top ten. The entry originates in a study of Tregs in tolerant kidney transplant recipients. Related graft donors supplied nonmyeloablative bone marrow transplants, and mixed chimerism was transient. Unstimulated regulatory T cells (CD4+CD25+CD127-), CD4+CD25- non-regulatory cells, CD4 and CD8 cells were FACS-sorted from thawed PBMCs. V gave up 4 bases and J gave up 7 bases, with 11 bases separating them. The CDR3 extends over 14 amino acids. Germline CDR1 is ENHRY and CDR2 is SYGVKD. Findings and caveats of the study: This study did not directly address biological reproducibility. Validation in larger populations is needed because few patients were studied.

The sequence was collected from a human patient who received a combined kidney and bone marrow transplant. Some T cells may have originated in the graft donor. The chain combines TRBV10-3 with TRBJ1-6, with D tentatively TRBD1 (5 bases). The material was CD4+ T cells from blood (PBMCs), obtained 12 months after the transplant. CDR3 sequence: CAISVTVLNSPLHF. The CDR3 coding sequence is TGTGCCATCAGTGTGACAGTATTAAATTCACCCCTCCACTTT.